These 13 T cell receptor beta chains share one sample of origin, sequenced in a study of blood T cell repertoires in COVID-19. TCRdb's copy holds only in-frame clones and misses some; the assay was immunoSEQ multiplex PCR. The sample holds 200,000 to 250,000 clones, under 85% seen once. Material for sequencing was PBMCs or T cells enriched from blood (not recorded which). These receptors all come from a man aged 60 to 75 who had recovered from COVID-19.

V is TRBV19 and J is TRBJ2-7; 7 bases map to TRBD1. The CDR3 totals 15 residues. Trimming cost V 2 bases and J 7 bases; bases outside gene matches: 11. Per germline, CDR1 LNHDA and CDR2 SQIVND (reference sequence). CDR3 DNA sequence: TGTGCCAGTAGTATAATGCGGACAGGTCAAAGGGAGCAGTACTTC. This sequence encodes CASSIMRTGQREQYF.

The J gene is TRBJ2-7, the V gene TRBV5-1, with D perhaps TRBD1 (6 bases). The germline CDR1 and CDR2 sequences are SGHRS and YFSETQ. The ends were cut back, 1 base at V and 0 bases at J, with 20 bases in the middle. This CDR3 has 18 amino acids. The CDR3 spells CASSLTWTRGNGSYEQYF. For the CDR3, the DNA is TGCGCCAGCAGCTTGACCTGGACAAGGGGGAACGGCTCCTACGAGCAGTACTTC.

V is TRBV6-5 and J is TRBJ2-7; 7 positions agree with TRBD1. Germline V gene data show CDR1 as MNHEY and CDR2 as SVGAGI. V shed 0 bases and J 3 bases; nucleotides not matched to a gene: 5. This CDR3 comprises 15 residues. CDR3 sequence: CASSYSIDRVYEQYF. The CDR3 DNA is TGTGCCAGCAGTTACTCGATTGACAGGGTCTACGAGCAGTACTTC.

The chain employs TRBV18 and TRBJ2-1, with 9 positions matching TRBD2. The CDR3 contains 18 residues. Germline values: CDR1 KGHSH, CDR2 LQKENI. Unmatched junction bases numbered 10, after V lost 4 bases and J lost 0 bases. CDR3 DNA: TGTGCCAGCTCACAACTGGGTAGCGGGGGATACTCCTACAATGAGCAGTTCTTC. Its protein is CASSQLGSGGYSYNEQFF.

The chain uses TRBV7-2 and TRBJ2-3; 8 bases are shared with TRBD1. From germline, CDR1 is SGHTA and CDR2 FQGNSA. CDR3 length equals 14 residues. With V trimmed by 5 bases and J by 2 bases, 3 bases remained unmatched. This chain's CDR3 is CASSRDRHTDTQYF. CDR3 nucleotides: TGTGCCAGCAGCCGGGACAGGCACACAGATACGCAGTATTTT.

This clone occurred a few times. V gene TRBV28 combines with J gene TRBJ2-1; TRBD2 matches at 7 bases. The germline V gene encodes CDR1 MDHEN and CDR2 SYDVKM. The CDR3 sequence is 15 residues long. V was clipped by 6 bases and J by 3 bases; unmatched bases: 8. The CDR3 coding sequence is TGTGCCAGCAGGGAGTTTGCGGGGGTCTACAATGAGCAGTTCTTC. Translating it yields CASREFAGVYNEQFF.

The V and J genes are TRBV18 and TRBJ2-7; 8 positions match TRBD1. V trimming: 4 bases; J trimming: 6 bases; junction bases outside the gene matches: 11. Germline CDR1 is KGHSH and CDR2 is LQKENI. The CDR3 extends over 15 amino acids. The CDR3 sequence is CASSQSGQGGGEQYF. The CDR3 DNA reads as TGTGCCAGCTCACAATCCGGACAGGGAGGTGGCGAGCAGTACTTC.

This clone came up once. The V gene is TRBV24-1, the J gene TRBJ2-1; a possible D gene is TRBD1 (6 bases). Germline V gene data show CDR1 as KGHDR and CDR2 as SFDVKD. This CDR3 has 15 residues. V was cut by 3 bases and J by 5 bases, with 13 bases left in between. CDR3 sequence (DNA): TGTGCCACCAGTGATACCTCGGACAGACACAATGAGCAGTTCTTC. This translates into CATSDTSDRHNEQFF.

The J gene is TRBJ1-6, the V gene TRBV9; D not resolved. Trimming left V 4 bases short and J 8 bases short, with 19 bases between. CDR1 and CDR2 (germline): SGDLS, YYNGEE. The CDR3 sequence is 16 residues long. The CDR3 DNA follows: TGTGCCAGCAGCCCCCGTGGAGGAGGGTTCGATTCACCCCTCCACTTT. Translating it yields CASSPRGGGFDSPLHF.

This clone was detected only a few times. V gene TRBV6-1 combines with J gene TRBJ1-2, with D tentatively TRBD1 (6 bases). CDR3 length: 13 residues. V lost 3 bases to trimming and J lost 4 bases, with 9 bases between them. Per germline, CDR1 MNHNS and CDR2 SASEGT. The CDR3 loop reads CASSDTGFYGYTF. CDR3 DNA sequence: TGTGCCAGCAGTGACACAGGGTTCTATGGCTACACCTTC.

This chain uses TRBV30 with TRBJ2-6; 7 bases map to TRBD1. V gave up 0 bases and J gave up 3 bases; unmatched junction bases: 5. The V gene's germline CDR1 is GTSNPN and CDR2 SVGIG (reference sequence). CDR3 length: 16 amino acids. CDR3: CAWSVLGGGGANVLTF. The DNA for the CDR3 is TGTGCCTGGAGTGTACTAGGGGGCGGTGGGGCCAACGTCCTGACTTTC.

This clone was seen a handful of times. V is TRBV10-3 and J is TRBJ2-1, with 9 positions matching TRBD2. Germline CDR1 reads ENHRY; CDR2 reads SYGVKD. This CDR3 comprises 17 residues. J lost 7 bases, V lost 0 bases, and 10 bases had no gene match. Written as DNA, the CDR3 is TGTGCCATCAGTGAGTCGGCTAGCGGGGCCAATCGGAATGAGCAGTTCTTC. Translated: CAISESASGANRNEQFF.

V usage is TRBV6-6 and J usage is TRBJ2-7, with D possibly matching TRBD2 (7 bases). CDR1 is MNHNY and CDR2 is SVGAGI in the germline V gene (reference sequence). The V and J ends lost 6 bases and 0 bases respectively, with 30 bases between them. The CDR3 sequence is 20 residues long. Written as DNA, the CDR3 is TGTGCCAGCAGCCACGAGGGGGGGCGCGGTGAAGGGATCTCCTCCTACGAGCAGTACTTC. This gives the protein CASSHEGGRGEGISSYEQYF.